The 7 T cell receptor beta chains reported below all come from one sample, sequenced in a study of shared clonotypes between healthy human individuals. Data came from immunoSEQ multiplex PCR; TCRdb stores just in-frame clones and leaves some out. Counted here are under 2.5 million clones, around 93% occurring once; the ten biggest clones make up 0.37%. Input material: naive CD4+ T cells from PBMCs. The subset denotes: CD45RA+ positively selected. The receptors originated from a man aged 18-30 years in good health. Some clones in this sample may be carry-over from other donors' samples.

The chain uses TRBV9 and TRBJ2-1; possibly TRBD1 for D (6 bases). The CDR3 extends over 16 amino acids. Trimming took 0 bases from V and 8 from J, leaving 18 bases between them. Germline V gene lookup returns CDR1 SGDLS and CDR2 YYNGEE. CDR3 nucleotide sequence: TGTGCCAGCAGCGTAGCGGCAGGGGAAGGTTTAGATGAGCAGTTCTTC. Its translation: CASSVAAGEGLDEQFF.

J is TRBJ2-6 and V is TRBV29-1; weak D call: TRBD1 (5 bases). Germline V gene data show CDR1 as SQVTM and CDR2 as ANQGSEA. Trimming cost V 4 bases and J 3 bases, with 7 bases left between them. This CDR3 is built from 13 residues. The CDR3 is CSVAGFGANVLTF. For the CDR3, the DNA is TGCAGCGTTGCAGGGTTTGGGGCCAACGTCCTGACTTTC.

In this sample, this clone turned up a few times. The chain uses TRBV30 and TRBJ1-5; D uncertain. This CDR3 is 13 amino acids long. Germline loops: CDR1 GTSNPN, CDR2 SVGIG (reference sequence). Trimming cost V 3 bases and J 2 bases, with 8 bases left between them. The CDR3 sequence is CAWREKGNQPQHF. Written as DNA, the CDR3 is TGTGCCTGGAGAGAGAAGGGCAATCAGCCCCAGCATTTT.

With regard to this clone: Other DNA sequences within the sample encode an identical CDR3. V and J are TRBV18 and TRBJ2-5; the D is unclear. The length of the CDR3 is 11 residues. CDR1 is KGHSH, CDR2 LQKENI, per germline. V lost 8 bases, J lost 2 bases, and 6 bases lay in between. As DNA, the CDR3 is TGTGCCAGCAGCCCTCAAGAGACCCAGTACTTC. Amino acid sequence: CASSPQETQYF.

J is TRBJ1-2 and V is TRBV4-3; D is ambiguous. V lost 0 bases to trimming and J lost 4 bases, with 12 bases between them. Germline-derived CDR1 and CDR2 are LGHNA and YSLEER. This CDR3 contains 15 residues. Here the CDR3 reads CASSQERHYSYGYTF. CDR3 nucleotide sequence: TGCGCCAGCAGCCAAGAGAGGCACTACAGCTATGGCTACACCTTC.

The chain employs TRBV5-6 and TRBJ2-1, with 10 bases aligning to TRBD2. The V gene end was trimmed by 5 bases and the J gene end by 8 bases; junction bases not matched to a gene: 10. The germline V gene encodes CDR1 SGHDT and CDR2 YYEEEE. The CDR3 contains 15 residues. The CDR3 protein is CASRGGLASSDEQFF. CDR3 DNA: TGTGCCAGCAGGGGGGGACTAGCGTCATCGGATGAGCAGTTCTTC.

The chain has TRBV11-2 and TRBJ2-1, with D possibly TRBD2 on 5 matching bases. The CDR3 runs 15 residues. V was trimmed by 3 bases and J by 4 bases, leaving 13 bases between them. Germline CDR1 reads SGHAT; CDR2 reads FQNNGV. DNA of the CDR3: TGTGCCAGCAGCTTCGCGCTGGGAGCGTACAATGAGCAGTTCTTC. It encodes CASSFALGAYNEQFF.